This T cell receptor beta chain was sequenced during a study of PD-1 blockade in classical Hodgkin lymphoma. The study, taken as a whole, reports: What drove the repertoire differences, possibly disease activity or prior therapy, has not been defined. Compared with healthy donors, newly diagnosed patients reportedly showed lower baseline TCR diversity.

V trimming: 2 bases; J trimming: 4 bases; junction bases outside the gene matches: 4. Germline assignment: CDR1 SEHNR and CDR2 FQNEAQ (reference sequence). The CDR3 has 14 residues. This table comes from immunoSEQ multiplex PCR, and its TCRdb copy is limited to in-frame clones, with some not included. The repertoire holds over 60,000 clones, with about 93% as singletons. This sample's time point: newly diagnosed, previously untreated cHL patient sample. Acting as the comparison were PBMCs from newly diagnosed, untreated classical Hodgkin lymphoma. As for this clone: Its antigen remains unknown.

The chain links TRBV7-9 to TRBJ1-1; 7 bases line up with TRBD1. Sequencing was performed on peripheral blood mononuclear cells (PBMCs). The TCR originated in a human donor with classical Hodgkin lymphoma. CDR3 sequence (DNA): TGTGCCAGCAGCTTATGGCCAGGGGGCACTGAAGCTTTCTTT. This codes for CASSLWPGGTEAFF.